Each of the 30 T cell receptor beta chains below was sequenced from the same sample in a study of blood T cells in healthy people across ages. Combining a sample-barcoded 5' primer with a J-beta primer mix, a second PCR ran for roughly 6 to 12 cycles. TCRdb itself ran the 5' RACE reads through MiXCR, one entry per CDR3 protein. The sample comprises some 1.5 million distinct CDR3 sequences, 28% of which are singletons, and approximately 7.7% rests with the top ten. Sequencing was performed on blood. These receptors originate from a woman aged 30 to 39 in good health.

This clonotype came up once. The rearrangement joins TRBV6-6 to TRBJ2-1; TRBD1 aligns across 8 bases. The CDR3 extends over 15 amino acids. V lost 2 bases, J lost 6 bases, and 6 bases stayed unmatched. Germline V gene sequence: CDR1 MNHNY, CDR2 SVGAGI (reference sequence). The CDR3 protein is CASSYPDRDGNEQFF. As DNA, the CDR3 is TGTGCCAGCAGTTACCCGGACAGGGATGGCAATGAGCAGTTCTTC.

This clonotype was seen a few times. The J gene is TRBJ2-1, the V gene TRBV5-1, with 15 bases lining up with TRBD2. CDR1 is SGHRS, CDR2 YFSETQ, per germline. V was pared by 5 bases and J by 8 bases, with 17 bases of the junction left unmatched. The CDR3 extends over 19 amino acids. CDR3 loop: CASRGWGTSGRPSSDEQFF. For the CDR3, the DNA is TGCGCCAGCAGGGGCTGGGGGACTAGCGGGAGGCCGAGCTCCGATGAGCAGTTCTTC.

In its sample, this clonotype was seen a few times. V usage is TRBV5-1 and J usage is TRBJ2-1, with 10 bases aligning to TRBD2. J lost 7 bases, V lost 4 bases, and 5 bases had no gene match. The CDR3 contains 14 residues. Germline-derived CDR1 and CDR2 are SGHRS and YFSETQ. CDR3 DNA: TGCGCCAGCAGCCTAGCGGGAGTAACGAATGAGCAGTTCTTC. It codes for CASSLAGVTNEQFF.

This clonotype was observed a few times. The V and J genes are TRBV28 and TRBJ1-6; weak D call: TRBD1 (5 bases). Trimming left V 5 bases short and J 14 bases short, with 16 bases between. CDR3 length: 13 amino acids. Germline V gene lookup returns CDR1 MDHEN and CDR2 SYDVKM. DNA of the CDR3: TGTGCCAGCAGTCCGGGACGCCGGACCACCCTCCACTTT. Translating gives CASSPGRRTTLHF. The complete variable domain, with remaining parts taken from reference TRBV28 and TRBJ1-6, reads DVKVTQSSRYLVKRTGEKVFLECVQDMDHENMFWYRQDPGLGLRLIYFSYDVKMKEKGDIPEGYSVSREKKERFSLILESASTNQTSMYLCASSPGRRTTLHFGNGTRLTVT.

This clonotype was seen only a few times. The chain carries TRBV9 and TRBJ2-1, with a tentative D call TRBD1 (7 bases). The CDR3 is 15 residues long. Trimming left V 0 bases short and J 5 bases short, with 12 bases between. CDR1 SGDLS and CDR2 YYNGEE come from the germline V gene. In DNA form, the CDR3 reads TGTGCCAGCAGCGTAGGCGGGACAGCAGACAATGAGCAGTTCTTC. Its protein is CASSVGGTADNEQFF. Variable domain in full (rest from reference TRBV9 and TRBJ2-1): DSGVTQTPKHLITATGQRVTLRCSPRSGDLSVYWYQQSLDQGLQFLIQYYNGEERAKGNILERFSAQQFPDLHSELNLSSLELGDSALYFCASSVGGTADNEQFFGPGTRLTVL.

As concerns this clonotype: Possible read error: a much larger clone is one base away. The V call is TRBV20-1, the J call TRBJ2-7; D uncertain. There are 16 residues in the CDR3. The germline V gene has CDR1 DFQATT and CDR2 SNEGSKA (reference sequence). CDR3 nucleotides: TGCAGTGCTAGACCACGAGAGGCCTCAAGCTCCTACGAGCGGTACTTC. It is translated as CSARPREASSSYERYF.

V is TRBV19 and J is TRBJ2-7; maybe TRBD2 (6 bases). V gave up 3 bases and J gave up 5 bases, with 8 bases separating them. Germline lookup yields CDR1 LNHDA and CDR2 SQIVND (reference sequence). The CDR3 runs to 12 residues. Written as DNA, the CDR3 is TGTGCCAGTAGTATCGGGGGAAACGAGCAGTACTTC. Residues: CASSIGGNEQYF.

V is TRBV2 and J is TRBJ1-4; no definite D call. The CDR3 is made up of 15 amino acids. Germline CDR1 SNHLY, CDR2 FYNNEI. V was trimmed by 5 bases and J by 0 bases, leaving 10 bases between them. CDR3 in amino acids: CASSLQWATNEKLFF. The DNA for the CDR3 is TGTGCCAGCAGTCTCCAATGGGCAACTAATGAAAAACTGTTTTTT.

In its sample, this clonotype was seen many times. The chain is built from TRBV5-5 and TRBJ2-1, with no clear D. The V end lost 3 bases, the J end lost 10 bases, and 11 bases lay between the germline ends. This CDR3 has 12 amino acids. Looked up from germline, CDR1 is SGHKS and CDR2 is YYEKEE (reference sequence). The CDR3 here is CASSWRDGEQFF. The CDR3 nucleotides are TGTGCCAGCAGCTGGCGCGATGGGGAGCAGTTCTTC.

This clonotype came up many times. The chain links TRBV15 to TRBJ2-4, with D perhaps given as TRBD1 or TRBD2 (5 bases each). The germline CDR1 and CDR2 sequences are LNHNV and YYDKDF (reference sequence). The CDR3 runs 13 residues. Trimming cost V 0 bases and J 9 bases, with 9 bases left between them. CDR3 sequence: CATSRDTGTIQYF. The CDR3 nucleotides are TGTGCCACCAGCAGAGATACGGGGACCATTCAGTACTTC.

The CDR3 reads CATSREPSGRTYEQYF. CDR3 DNA: TGTGCCACCAGCAGAGAACCTAGCGGGCGGACCTACGAGCAGTACTTC. The chain combines TRBV15 with TRBJ2-7; 8 bases agree with TRBD2. Germline CDR1 LNHNV, CDR2 YYDKDF (reference sequence). The length of the CDR3 is 16 residues. V trimming: 0 bases; J trimming: 2 bases; junction bases outside the gene matches: 6.

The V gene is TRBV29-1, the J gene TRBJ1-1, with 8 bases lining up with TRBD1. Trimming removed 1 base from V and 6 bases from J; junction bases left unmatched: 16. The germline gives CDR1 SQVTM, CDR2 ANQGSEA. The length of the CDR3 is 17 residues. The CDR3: CSVEGGGDRGYPPEAFF. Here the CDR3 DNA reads TGCAGCGTTGAAGGCGGAGGAGACAGGGGATATCCCCCTGAAGCTTTCTTT.

The CDR3 DNA is TGTGCCAGCAGCTTAGTGAGGGGTGGTACCGGCTACACCTTC. Its protein product is CASSLVRGGTGYTF. V gene TRBV7-9 combines with J gene TRBJ1-2; D possibly corresponds to TRBD1 (5 bases). This CDR3 is 14 amino acids long. Germline V gene lookup returns CDR1 SEHNR and CDR2 FQNEAQ (reference sequence). V shed 1 base and J shed 8 bases, with 14 bases lying between them.

In DNA form, the CDR3 reads TGTGCCAGTGGGACAGGGCGTCCCTACGAGCAGTACTTC. Protein sequence: CASGTGRPYEQYF. The chain carries TRBV6-1 and TRBJ2-4; 9 nucleotides line up with TRBD1. The tail of the sequence fits TRBJ2-7 better, so the J call may be wrong. This CDR3 is built from 13 residues. Germline CDR1 is MNHNS and CDR2 is SASEGT.

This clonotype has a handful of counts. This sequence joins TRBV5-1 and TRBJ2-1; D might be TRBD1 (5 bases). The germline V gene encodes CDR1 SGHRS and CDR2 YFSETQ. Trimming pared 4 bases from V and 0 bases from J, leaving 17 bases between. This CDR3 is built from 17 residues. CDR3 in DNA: TGCGCCAGCAGCCCCGGCCGTCGGACATTCTCCTACAATGAGCAGTTCTTC. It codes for CASSPGRRTFSYNEQFF.

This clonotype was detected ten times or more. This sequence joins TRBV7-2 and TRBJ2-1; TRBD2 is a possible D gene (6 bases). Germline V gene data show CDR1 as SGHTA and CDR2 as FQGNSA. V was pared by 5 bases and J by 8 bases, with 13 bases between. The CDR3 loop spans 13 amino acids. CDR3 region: CASSRGDSDEQFF. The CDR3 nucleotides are TGTGCCAGCAGCCGCGGGGATTCGGATGAGCAGTTCTTC. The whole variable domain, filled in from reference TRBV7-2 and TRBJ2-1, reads GAGVSQSPSNKVTEKGKDVELRCDPISGHTALYWYRQSLGQGLEFLIYFQGNSAPDKSGLPSDRFSAERTGGSVSTLTIQRTQQEDSAVYLCASSRGDSDEQFFGPGTRLTVL.

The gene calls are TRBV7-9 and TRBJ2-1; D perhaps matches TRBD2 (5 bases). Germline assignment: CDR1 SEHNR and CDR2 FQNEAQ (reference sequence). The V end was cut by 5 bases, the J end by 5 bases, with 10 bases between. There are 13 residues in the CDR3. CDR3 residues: CASSPPGDNEQFF. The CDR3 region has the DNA TGTGCCAGCAGCCCGCCCGGGGACAATGAGCAGTTCTTC.

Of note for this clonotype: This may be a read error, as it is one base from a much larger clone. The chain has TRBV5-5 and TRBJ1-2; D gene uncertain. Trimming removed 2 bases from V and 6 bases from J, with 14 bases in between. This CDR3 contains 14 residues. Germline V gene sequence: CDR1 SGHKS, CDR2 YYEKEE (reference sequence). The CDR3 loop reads CASSFGRSCDGYTF. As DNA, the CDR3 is TGTGCCAGCAGCTTTGGGAGGTCCTGTGATGGCTACACCTTC.

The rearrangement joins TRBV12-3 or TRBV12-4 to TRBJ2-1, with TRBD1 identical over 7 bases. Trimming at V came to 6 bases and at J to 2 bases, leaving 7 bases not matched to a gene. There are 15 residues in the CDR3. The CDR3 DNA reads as TGTGCCAGCAGACCGGACAGGACCACCTACAATGAGCAGTTCTTC. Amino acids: CASRPDRTTYNEQFF.

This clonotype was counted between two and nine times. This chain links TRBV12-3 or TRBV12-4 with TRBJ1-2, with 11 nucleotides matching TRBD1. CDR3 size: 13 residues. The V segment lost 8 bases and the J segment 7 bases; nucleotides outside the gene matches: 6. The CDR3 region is CASRTGTGGGYTF. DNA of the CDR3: TGTGCCAGCCGCACCGGGACAGGGGGTGGCTACACCTTC.

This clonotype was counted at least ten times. CDR3 loop: CASSPQGDNQPQHF. CDR3 bases: TGTGCCAGCAGCCCACAGGGGGACAATCAGCCCCAGCATTTT. The chain is built from TRBV7-2 and TRBJ1-5; 8 bases map to TRBD1. The V gene's germline CDR1 is SGHTA and CDR2 FQGNSA. This CDR3 spans 14 amino acids. With V trimmed by 5 bases and J by 3 bases, 3 bases remained unmatched.

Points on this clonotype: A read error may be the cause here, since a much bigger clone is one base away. CDR3 protein: CASSRGGRADDEQYF. CDR3 DNA: TGTGCCAGCAGCCGCGGCGGGAGGGCCGACGATGAGCAGTACTTC. The V gene is TRBV7-6, the J gene TRBJ2-4; 9 bases are shared with TRBD2. This CDR3 is 15 amino acids long. Germline V gives CDR1 SGHVS, CDR2 FNYEAQ. After removal of 5 bases from V and 13 bases from J, the junction contained 15 bases not matched to a gene.

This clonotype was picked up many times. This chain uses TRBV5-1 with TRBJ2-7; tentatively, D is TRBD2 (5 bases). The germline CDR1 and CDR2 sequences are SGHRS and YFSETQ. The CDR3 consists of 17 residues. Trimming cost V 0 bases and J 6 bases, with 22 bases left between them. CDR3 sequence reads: CASSLVGGTSLAFEQYF. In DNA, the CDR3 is TGCGCCAGCAGCTTGGTTGGAGGAACTTCCCTAGCCTTCGAGCAGTACTTC.

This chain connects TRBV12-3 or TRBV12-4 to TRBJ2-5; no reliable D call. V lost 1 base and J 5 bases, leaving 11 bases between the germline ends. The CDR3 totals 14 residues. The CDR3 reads CASSLVQTAETQYF. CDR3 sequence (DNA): TGTGCCAGCAGTTTAGTACAGACCGCGGAGACCCAGTACTTC.

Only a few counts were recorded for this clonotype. The CDR3 loop reads CASSPVAGTYNEQFF. For the CDR3, the DNA is TGTGCCAGCAGCCCCGTAGCGGGGACCTACAATGAGCAGTTCTTC. This sequence joins TRBV7-9 and TRBJ2-1, with 8 bases lining up with TRBD2. The CDR3 is 15 amino acids. The germline CDR1 and CDR2 sequences are SEHNR and FQNEAQ (reference sequence). With 5 bases clipped from V and 2 bases from J, the junction kept 5 bases outside the gene matches.

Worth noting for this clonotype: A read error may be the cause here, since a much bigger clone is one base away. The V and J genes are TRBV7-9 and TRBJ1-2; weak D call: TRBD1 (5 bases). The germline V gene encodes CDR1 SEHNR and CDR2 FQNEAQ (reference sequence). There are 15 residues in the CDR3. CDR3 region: CASTPESRAGYGHTF. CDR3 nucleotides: TGTGCCAGCACGCCAGAATCCAGGGCAGGGTATGGCCACACCTTC.

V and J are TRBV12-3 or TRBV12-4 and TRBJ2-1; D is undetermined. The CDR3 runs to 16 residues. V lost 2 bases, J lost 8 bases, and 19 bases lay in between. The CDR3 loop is CASSLSPGPNRDEQFF. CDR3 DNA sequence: TGTGCCAGCAGTTTATCCCCCGGGCCTAATAGGGATGAGCAGTTCTTC.

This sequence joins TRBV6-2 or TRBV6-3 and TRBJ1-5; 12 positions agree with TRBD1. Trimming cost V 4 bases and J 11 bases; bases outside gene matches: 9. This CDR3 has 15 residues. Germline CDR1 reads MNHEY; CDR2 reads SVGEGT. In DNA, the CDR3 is TGTGCCAGCAGTTGGATGGGACAGGGGGCTAAGACCCAGCATTTT. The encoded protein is CASSWMGQGAKTQHF.

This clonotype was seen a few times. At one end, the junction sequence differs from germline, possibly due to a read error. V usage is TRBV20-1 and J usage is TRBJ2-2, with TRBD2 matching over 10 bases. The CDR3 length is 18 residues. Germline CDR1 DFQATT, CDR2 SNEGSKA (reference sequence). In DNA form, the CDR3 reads TGCAGTGCAAGAGACCCCAAAGCGGGAGGGCCTTTCGGCGGGGAGCTGTTTTTT. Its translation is CSARDPKAGGPFGGELFF.

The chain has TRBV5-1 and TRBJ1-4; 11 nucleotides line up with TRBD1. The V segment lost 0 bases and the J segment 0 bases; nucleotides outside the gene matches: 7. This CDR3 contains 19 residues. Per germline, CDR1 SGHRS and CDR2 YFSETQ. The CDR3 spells CASSLADGTGGTTNEKLFF. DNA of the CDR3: TGCGCCAGCAGCTTGGCCGACGGGACAGGGGGGACAACTAATGAAAAACTGTTTTTT.